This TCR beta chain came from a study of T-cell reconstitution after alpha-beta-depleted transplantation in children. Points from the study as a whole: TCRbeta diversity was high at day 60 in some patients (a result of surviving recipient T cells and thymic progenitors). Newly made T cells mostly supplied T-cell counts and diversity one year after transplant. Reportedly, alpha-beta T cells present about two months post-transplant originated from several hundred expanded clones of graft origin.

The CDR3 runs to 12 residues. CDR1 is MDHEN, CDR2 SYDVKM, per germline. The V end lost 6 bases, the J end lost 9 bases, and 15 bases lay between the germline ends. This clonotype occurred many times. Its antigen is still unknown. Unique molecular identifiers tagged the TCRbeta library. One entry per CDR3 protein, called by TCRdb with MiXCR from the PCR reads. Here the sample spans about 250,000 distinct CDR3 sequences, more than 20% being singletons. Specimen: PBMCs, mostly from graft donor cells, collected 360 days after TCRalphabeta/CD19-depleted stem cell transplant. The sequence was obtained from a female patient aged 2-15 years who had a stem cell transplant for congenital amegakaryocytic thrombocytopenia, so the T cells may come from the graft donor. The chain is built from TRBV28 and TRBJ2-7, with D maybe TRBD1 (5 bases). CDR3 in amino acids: CASRLGVGMQYF. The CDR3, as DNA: TGTGCCAGCAGGCTAGGGGTGGGGATGCAGTACTTC.